The T cell receptor (beta chain) described here comes from a study of OX40 agonist ivuxolimab in advanced cancers. In the study overall: Patients treated during dose escalation were battling hepatocellular carcinoma, melanoma, renal cell or head and neck cancer.

V was cut by 2 bases and J by 2 bases, with 13 bases left in between. The CDR3 runs 15 residues. In germline, CDR1 is MNHEY, CDR2 SMNVEV (reference sequence). This clone has only one observation. This table comes from immunoSEQ multiplex PCR, and its TCRdb copy is limited to in-frame clones, with some not included. The sample holds approximately 70,000 clones, under 95% seen once. This rearrangement joins TRBV27 to TRBJ2-7, with D perhaps being TRBD1 or TRBD2 (5 bases each). Sequences were derived from CD4+ or CD8+ T cells sorted from blood, sampled in a trial of the OX40 agonist ivuxolimab. The clonotype was recovered from an adult with an advanced solid tumor such as melanoma, head and neck, liver or kidney cancer. CDR3 nucleotide sequence: TGTGCCAGCAGTTTAGCCGGGACGGGGACCTACGAGCAGTACTTC. This translates into CASSLAGTGTYEQYF.